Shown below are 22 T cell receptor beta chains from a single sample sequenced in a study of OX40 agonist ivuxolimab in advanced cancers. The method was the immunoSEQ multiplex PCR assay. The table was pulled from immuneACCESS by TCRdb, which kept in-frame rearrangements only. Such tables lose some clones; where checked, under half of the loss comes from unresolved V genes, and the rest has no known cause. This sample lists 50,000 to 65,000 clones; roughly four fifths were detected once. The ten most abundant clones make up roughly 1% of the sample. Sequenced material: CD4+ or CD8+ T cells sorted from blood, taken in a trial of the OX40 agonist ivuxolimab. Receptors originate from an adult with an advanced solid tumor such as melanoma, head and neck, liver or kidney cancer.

This chain's CDR3 is CASSFGTAGGSPLHF. CDR3 in DNA: TGTGCCAGCAGCTTTGGCACAGCTGGGGGTTCACCCCTCCACTTT. V and J are TRBV7-9 and TRBJ1-6, with D possibly matching TRBD1 (5 bases). This CDR3 is built from 15 residues. Germline CDR1 is SEHNR and CDR2 is FQNEAQ (reference sequence). Trimming pared 3 bases from V and 9 bases from J, leaving 15 bases between.

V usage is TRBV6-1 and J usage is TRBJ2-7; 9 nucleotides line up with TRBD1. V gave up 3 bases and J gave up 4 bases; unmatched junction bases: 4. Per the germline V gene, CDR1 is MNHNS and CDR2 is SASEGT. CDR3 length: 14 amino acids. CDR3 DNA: TGTGCCAGCAGTGATACAGGGGGCCCATACGAGCAGTACTTC. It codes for CASSDTGGPYEQYF.

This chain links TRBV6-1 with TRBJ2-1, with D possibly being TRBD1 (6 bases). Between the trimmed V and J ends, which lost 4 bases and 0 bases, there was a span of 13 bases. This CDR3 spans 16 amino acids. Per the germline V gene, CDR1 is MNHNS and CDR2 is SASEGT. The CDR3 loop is CASSGNRESSYNEQFF. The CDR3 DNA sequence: TGTGCCAGCAGTGGCAACAGGGAGAGCTCCTACAATGAGCAGTTCTTC.

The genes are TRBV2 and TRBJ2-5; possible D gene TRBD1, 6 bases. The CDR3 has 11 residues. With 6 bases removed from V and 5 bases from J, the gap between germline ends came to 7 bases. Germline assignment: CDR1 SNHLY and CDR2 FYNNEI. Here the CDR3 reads CASRGAETQYF. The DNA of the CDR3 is TGTGCCAGCAGGGGGGCGGAGACCCAGTACTTC.

The DNA of the CDR3 is TGTGCCAGCTCGAGCGGGGGAAGGGAGCAGTTCTTC. It translates to CASSSGGREQFF. This chain links TRBV7-9 with TRBJ2-1; TRBD2 aligns across 8 bases. Germline V gene lookup returns CDR1 SEHNR and CDR2 FQNEAQ (reference sequence). J was trimmed by 10 bases and V by 8 bases; bases with no gene match: 7. CDR3 length: 12 residues.

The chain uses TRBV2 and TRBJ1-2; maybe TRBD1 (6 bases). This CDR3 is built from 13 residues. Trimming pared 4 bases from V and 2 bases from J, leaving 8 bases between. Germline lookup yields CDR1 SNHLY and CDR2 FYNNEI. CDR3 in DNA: TGTGCCAGCAGTGTGCAGGGGAACTATGGCTACACCTTC. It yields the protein CASSVQGNYGYTF.

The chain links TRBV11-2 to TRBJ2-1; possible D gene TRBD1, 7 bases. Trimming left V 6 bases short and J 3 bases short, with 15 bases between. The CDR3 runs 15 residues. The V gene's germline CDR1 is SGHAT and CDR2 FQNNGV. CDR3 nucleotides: TGTGCCAGCAGAGCACAGGGGAGGAACTACAATGAGCAGTTCTTC. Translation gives CASRAQGRNYNEQFF.

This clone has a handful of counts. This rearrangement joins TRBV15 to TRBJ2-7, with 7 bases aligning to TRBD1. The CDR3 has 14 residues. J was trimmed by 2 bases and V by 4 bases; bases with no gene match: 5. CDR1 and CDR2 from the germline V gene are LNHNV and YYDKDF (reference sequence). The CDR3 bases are TGTGCCACCAGCAACCGGGACAGCACCTACGAGCAGTACTTC. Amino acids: CATSNRDSTYEQYF.

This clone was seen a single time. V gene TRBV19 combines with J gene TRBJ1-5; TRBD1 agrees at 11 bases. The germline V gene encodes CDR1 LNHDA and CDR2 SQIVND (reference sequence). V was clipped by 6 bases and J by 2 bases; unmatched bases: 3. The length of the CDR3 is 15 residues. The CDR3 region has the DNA TGTGCCAGTAGGGGACAGGGGGGACGCAATCAGCCCCAGCATTTT. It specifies CASRGQGGRNQPQHF. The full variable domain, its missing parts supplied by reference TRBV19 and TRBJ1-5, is DGGITQSPKYLFRKEGQNVTLSCEQNLNHDAMYWYRQDPGQGLRLIYYSQIVNDFQKGDIAEGYSVSREKKESFPLTVTSAQKNPTAFYLCASRGQGGRNQPQHFGDGTRLSIL.

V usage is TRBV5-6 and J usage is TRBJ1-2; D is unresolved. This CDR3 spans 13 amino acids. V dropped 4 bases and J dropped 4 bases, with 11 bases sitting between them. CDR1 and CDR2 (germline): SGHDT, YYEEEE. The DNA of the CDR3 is TGTGCCAGCAGCCCGACCAGGACCTATGGCTACACCTTC. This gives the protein CASSPTRTYGYTF.

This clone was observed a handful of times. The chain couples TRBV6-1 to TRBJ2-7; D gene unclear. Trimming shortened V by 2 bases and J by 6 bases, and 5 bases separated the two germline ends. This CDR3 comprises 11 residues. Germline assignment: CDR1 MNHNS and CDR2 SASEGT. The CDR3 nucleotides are TGTGCCAGCAGTGAAAGGCTCGAGCAGTACTTC. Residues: CASSERLEQYF.

CDR3: CASRRSESGEDQPQHF. CDR3 DNA: TGCGCCAGCAGGCGAAGCGAATCCGGGGAAGATCAGCCCCAGCATTTT. The chain joins TRBV4-1 to TRBJ1-5; unclear D gene. The V end lost 6 bases, the J end lost 5 bases, and 20 bases lay between the germline ends. CDR3 length: 16 residues. Per the germline V gene, CDR1 is MGHRA and CDR2 is YSYEKL.

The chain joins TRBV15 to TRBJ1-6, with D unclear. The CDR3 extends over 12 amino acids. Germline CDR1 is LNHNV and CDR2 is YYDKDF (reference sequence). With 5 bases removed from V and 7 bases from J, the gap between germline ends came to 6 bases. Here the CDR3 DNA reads TGTGCCACCAGCGAAAGAAATTCACCCCTCCACTTT. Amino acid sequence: CATSERNSPLHF.

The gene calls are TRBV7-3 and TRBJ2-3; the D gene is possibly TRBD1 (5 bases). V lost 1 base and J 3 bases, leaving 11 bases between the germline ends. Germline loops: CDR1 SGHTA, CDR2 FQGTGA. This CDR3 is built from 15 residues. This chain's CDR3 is CASSLRAGHTDTQYF. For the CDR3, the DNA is TGTGCCAGCAGCTTAAGGGCAGGGCATACAGATACGCAGTATTTT.

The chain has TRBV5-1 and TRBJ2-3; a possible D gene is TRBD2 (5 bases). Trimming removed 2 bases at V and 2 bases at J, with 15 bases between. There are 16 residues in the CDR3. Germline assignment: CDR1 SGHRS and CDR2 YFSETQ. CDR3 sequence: CASSLGGTHHTDTQYF. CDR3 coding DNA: TGCGCCAGCAGCTTAGGAGGCACCCACCACACAGATACGCAGTATTTT.

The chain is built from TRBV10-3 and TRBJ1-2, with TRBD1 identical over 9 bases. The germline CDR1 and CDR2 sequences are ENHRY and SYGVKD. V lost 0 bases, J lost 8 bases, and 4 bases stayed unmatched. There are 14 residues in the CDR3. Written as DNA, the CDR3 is TGTGCCATCAGTGAGTCGGGGACAGGGTCAGGCTACACCTTC. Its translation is CAISESGTGSGYTF.

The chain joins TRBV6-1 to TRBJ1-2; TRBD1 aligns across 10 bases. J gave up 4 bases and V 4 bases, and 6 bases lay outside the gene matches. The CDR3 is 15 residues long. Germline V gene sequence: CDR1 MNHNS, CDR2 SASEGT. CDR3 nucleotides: TGTGCCAGCAGTGCCCGGACAGGGGGTGGCTATGGCTACACCTTC. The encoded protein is CASSARTGGGYGYTF.

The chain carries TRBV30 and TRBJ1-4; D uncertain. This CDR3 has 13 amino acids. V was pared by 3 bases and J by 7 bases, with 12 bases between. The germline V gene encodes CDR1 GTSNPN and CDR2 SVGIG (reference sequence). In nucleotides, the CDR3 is TGTGCCTGGAGCCTAACGGACGGTGAAAAACTGTTTTTT. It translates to CAWSLTDGEKLFF.

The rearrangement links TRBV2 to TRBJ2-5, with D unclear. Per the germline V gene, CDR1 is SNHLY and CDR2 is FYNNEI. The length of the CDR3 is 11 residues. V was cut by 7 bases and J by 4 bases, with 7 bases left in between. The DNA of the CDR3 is TGTGCCAGCATGTTGGGAGAGACCCAGTACTTC. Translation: CASMLGETQYF.

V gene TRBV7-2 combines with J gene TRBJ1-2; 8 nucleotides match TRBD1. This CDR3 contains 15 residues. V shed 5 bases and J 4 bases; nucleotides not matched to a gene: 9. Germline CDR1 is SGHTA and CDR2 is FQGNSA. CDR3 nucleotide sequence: TGTGCCAGCAGCGCCGGACAGGGAAGGTCCTATGGCTACACCTTC. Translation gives CASSAGQGRSYGYTF.

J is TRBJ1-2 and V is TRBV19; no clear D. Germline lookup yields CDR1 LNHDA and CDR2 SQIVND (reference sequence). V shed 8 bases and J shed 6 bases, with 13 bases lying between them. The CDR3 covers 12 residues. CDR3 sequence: CASSLGGNGYTF. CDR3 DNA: TGTGCCAGTTCCCTTGGAGGAAATGGCTACACCTTC.

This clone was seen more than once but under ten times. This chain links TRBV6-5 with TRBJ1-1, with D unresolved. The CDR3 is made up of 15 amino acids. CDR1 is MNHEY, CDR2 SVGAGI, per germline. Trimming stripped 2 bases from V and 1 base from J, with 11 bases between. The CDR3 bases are TGTGCCAGCAGTTACGGAAGGACGGGGAACACTGAAGCTTTCTTT. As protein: CASSYGRTGNTEAFF.